The TCR beta chain under discussion was sequenced for a study of CXCR3-negative and CXCR3-positive naive CD8 T cells. Study conclusions and caveats: Greater hydrophobicity was found in TRB CDR3s of CXCR3-positive naive cells than of CXCR3-negative naive cells.

CDR1 SGHAT and CDR2 FQNNGV come from the germline V gene. The CDR3 is made up of 15 amino acids. This clonotype is labeled medium-sized based on frequency. Its antigen remains unknown. The authors prepared UMI-labeled TRB cDNA libraries by 5' RACE. TCRdb re-analyzed the 5' RACE reads; it lists each CDR3 protein once, without DNA. The table for this sample gives 5,000 to 6,500 distinct CDR3 sequences. This clonotype was obtained from a human donor in good health. Some clones in this sample may be carry-over from other donors' samples. Sequences were obtained from naive CXCR3+ CD8+ T cells from blood. Subset described: CD45RO-CCR7+CD27+CD95- naive CD8+ T cells expressing CXCR3 (TNR3+). This chain links TRBV11-2 with TRBJ2-2; the TCRdb call, TRBD2, lacks DNA for checking. The chain's CDR3 is CASSSGLAGFGELFF.